Below, 8 T cell receptor beta chains from the same sample are listed, as sequenced in a study of T cells in women clearing cervical HPV infection. TCRdb's table, derived via immunoSEQ multiplex PCR, lists solely in-frame clones and lacks some. The listing contains fewer than 35,000 clones. Sequenced: blood buffy coat. These receptors were collected from a woman between 18 and 75 years old with a cervical HPV16 infection that either progressed to CIN3+ or cleared (not recorded which).

A remark on this clone: An end of the junction does not agree with germline; a read error may underlie this. The read comes to an end 3 residues before the CDR3 does, leaving the germline J gene to fill in the end. The V gene is TRBV18, the J gene TRBJ1-4, with 7 nucleotides matching TRBD1. Looked up from germline, CDR1 is KGHSH and CDR2 is LQKENI. This CDR3 is 13 amino acids long. The CDR3 bases that were read are TGTGCCAGCTCGCCACAGGGGAAGGGCGAA. Residues: CASSPQGKGE. The CDR3 in its entirety is CASSPQGKGELFF.

As concerns this clone: Read sequence stops 3 residues before the CDR3 end, and the germline J gene provides the missing end. This chain uses TRBV7-9 with TRBJ1-4; 9 positions match TRBD1. The CDR3 is made up of 15 amino acids. Germline V CDR1 and CDR2: SEHNR, FQNEAQ (reference sequence). Trimming took 6 bases from V and 7 from J; bases not matched to a gene: 9. CDR3 amino acids: CASSPQGAIGEKLFF. The CDR3 DNA, read in part, is TGTGCCAGCAGTCCACAGGGGGCGATAGGTGAAAAA.

As regards this clone: The read terminates 3 residues ahead of where the CDR3 ends, so the germline J gene completes it. The J gene is TRBJ2-3, the V gene TRBV6-4, with unresolved D. CDR1 and CDR2 from the germline V gene are MRHNA and SNTAGT. CDR3 length equals 13 residues. Trimming took off 3 bases at V and 0 bases at J, with 4 bases between the two ends. CDR3 DNA (partial): TGTGCCAGCAGTGAGGGCAGCACAGATACG. Amino acids: CASSEGSTDT. The whole CDR3 sequence is CASSEGSTDTQYF.

As for this clone: The read is 3 residues too short to cover the CDR3 end, so that end is filled in from the germline J gene. The chain couples TRBV10-3 to TRBJ2-3, with D perhaps matching TRBD2 (5 bases). This CDR3 spans 15 amino acids. Trimming removed 0 bases from V and 3 bases from J, with 10 bases in between. The germline CDR1 and CDR2 sequences are ENHRY and SYGVKD. This CDR3 reads CAISESPGLTDTQYF. The part of the CDR3 DNA that was read is TGTGCCATCAGTGAGTCTCCCGGACTGACAGATACG.

On this clone: The CDR3 extends 3 residues past the end of the read, so its final part is completed from the germline J gene. The chain recombines TRBV18 with TRBJ2-4; 9 nucleotides line up with TRBD1. This CDR3 is 15 amino acids long. In germline, CDR1 is KGHSH, CDR2 LQKENI. This CDR3 reads CASSLSGTGNYGQYF. The CDR3 bases that were read are TGTGCCAGCTCACTCTCCGGGACAGGGAATTATGGT.

According to its frequency, this clone is medium-sized. Read data end 3 residues before the CDR3 end; the end is taken from the germline J gene. This chain joins TRBV29-1 and TRBJ2-6; D not certain. The CDR3 runs 13 residues. With 6 bases removed from V and 0 bases from J, the gap between germline ends came to 6 bases. Germline assignment: CDR1 SQVTM and CDR2 ANQGSEA. The sequenced CDR3 bases are TGCAGCGTCCAGATCTCTGGGGCCAACGTC. Translating it yields CSVQISGANV. The whole CDR3 is CSVQISGANVLTF.

A word on this clone: The read ends 3 residues before the CDR3 terminus; that terminus is restored from the germline J gene. The gene calls are TRBV19 and TRBJ2-1; tentative D call: TRBD1 (6 bases). CDR1 and CDR2 (germline): LNHDA, SQIVND (reference sequence). Trimming pared 7 bases from V and 9 bases from J, leaving 25 bases between. The CDR3 is made up of 16 amino acids. Incomplete CDR3 DNA: TGTGCCAGTAAATGGGGGCCCGATGGGTCCACGGGTGAG. Translating it yields CASKWGPDGSTGE. In full, the CDR3 reads CASKWGPDGSTGEQFF. The whole variable domain, filled in from reference TRBV19 and TRBJ2-1, reads DGGITQSPKYLFRKEGQNVTLSCEQNLNHDAMYWYRQDPGQGLRLIYYSQIVNDFQKGDIAEGYSVSREKKESFPLTVTSAQKNPTAFYLCASKWGPDGSTGEQFFGPGTRLTVL.

Turning to this clone: With the read ending 3 residues before the CDR3 end, the germline J gene is used to fill in that end. The chain employs TRBV6-2 or TRBV6-3 and TRBJ2-7; D perhaps matches TRBD2 (6 bases). The germline V gene encodes CDR1 MNHEY and CDR2 SVGEGT. The V end was cut by 5 bases, the J end by 2 bases, with 10 bases between. The CDR3 length is 13 residues. Incomplete CDR3 DNA: TGTGCCAGCAGTCTTAGCGGAGCCTACGAG. As protein: CASSLSGAYE. The full CDR3 protein reads CASSLSGAYEQYF.